A selection of T cell receptor beta chains follows, all from one sample in a study of human T cells and chemical hapten exposure. MiXCR, run by TCRdb on the RACE reads, gives a single entry per CDR3 protein. This sample has around 80,000 distinct CDR3 sequences, with about 6.6% found just once. The sequencing used whole blood, collected in connection with sensitization to the hapten diphenylcyclopropenone (DPC). The receptors originated from a woman aged 30 to 39 with alopecia areata. Some clones in this sample may be carry-over from other donors' samples. CDR3s include the opening cysteine and the closing phenylalanine or tryptophan. Fields, in order: D gene, CDR3 length, V gene, J gene, clone size, CDR3 protein, CDR3 DNA. D genes are given only for firm matches. Where a row states a size, it is once, few, many or the class of an expanded clone; other rows omit it.

d_gene: NA; len: 14; v_gene: TRBV5-1; j_gene: TRBJ2-3; abundance: many; CDR3aa: CASSPGHHTDTQYF; CDR3nt: TGCGCCAGCAGCCCGGGACACCACACAGATACGCAGTATTTT
d_gene: TRBD2; len: 15; v_gene: TRBV20-1; j_gene: TRBJ2-3; abundance: few; CDR3aa: CSASRGRGGTDTQYF; CDR3nt: TGCAGCGCGTCCCGAGGGCGGGGGGGCACAGATACGCAGTATTTT
d_gene: NA; len: 13; v_gene: TRBV7-9; j_gene: TRBJ1-2; abundance: many; CDR3aa: CASSTQSFYGYTF; CDR3nt: TGTGCCAGCAGCACTCAGAGTTTCTATGGCTACACCTTC
d_gene: NA; len: 16; v_gene: TRBV5-1; j_gene: TRBJ2-1; abundance: many; CDR3aa: CASSMDFFSIYNEQFF; CDR3nt: TGCGCCAGCAGCATGGACTTCTTTTCTATCTACAATGAGCAGTTCTTC
d_gene: TRBD1; len: 18; v_gene: TRBV6-6; j_gene: TRBJ2-2; abundance: many; CDR3aa: CASSIRDRGTADTGELFF; CDR3nt: TGTGCCAGCAGTATCCGGGACAGGGGAACGGCGGACACCGGGGAGCTGTTTTTT
d_gene: TRBD1; len: 15; v_gene: TRBV2; j_gene: TRBJ1-2; abundance: few; CDR3aa: CASTGGTGGNYGYTF; CDR3nt: TGTGCCAGCACGGGGGGAACAGGGGGCAACTATGGCTACACCTTC
d_gene: NA; len: 13; v_gene: TRBV10-3; j_gene: TRBJ2-7; abundance: many; CDR3aa: CATSIDPVGEQYF; CDR3nt: TGTGCCACCTCGATAGACCCCGTAGGCGAGCAGTACTTC
d_gene: NA; len: 14; v_gene: TRBV7-9; j_gene: TRBJ1-5; abundance: NA; CDR3aa: CASSPGISNQPQHF; CDR3nt: TGTGCCAGCAGCCCAGGGATTAGCAATCAGCCCCAGCATTTT
d_gene: NA; len: 16; v_gene: TRBV18; j_gene: TRBJ1-3; abundance: few; CDR3aa: CASSPLDSSSGNTIYF; CDR3nt: TGTGCCAGCTCACCGCTTGACAGCAGCTCTGGAAACACCATATATTTT
d_gene: NA; len: 14; v_gene: TRBV5-1; j_gene: TRBJ1-4; abundance: few; CDR3aa: CASSLDPLGEKLFF; CDR3nt: TGCGCCAGCAGCTTGGACCCCCTGGGTGAAAAACTGTTTTTT
d_gene: NA; len: 14; v_gene: TRBV7-9; j_gene: TRBJ1-4; abundance: many; CDR3aa: CASSFGGTNEKLFF; CDR3nt: TGTGCCAGCAGCTTTGGGGGCACTAATGAAAAACTGTTTTTT
d_gene: NA; len: 15; v_gene: TRBV12-3/TRBV12-4; j_gene: TRBJ2-6; abundance: medium-sized; CDR3aa: CASSRGSSGANVLTF; CDR3nt: TGTGCCAGCAGTCGCGGCAGCTCTGGGGCCAACGTCCTGACTTTC
d_gene: NA; len: 15; v_gene: TRBV6-5; j_gene: TRBJ2-1; abundance: many; CDR3aa: CASSALGTPYNEQFF; CDR3nt: TGTGCCAGCAGTGCACTAGGGACCCCTTACAATGAGCAGTTCTTC
d_gene: NA; len: 16; v_gene: TRBV6-2/TRBV6-3; j_gene: TRBJ2-1; abundance: many; CDR3aa: CASSPGRKLRYNEQFF; CDR3nt: TGTGCCAGCAGTCCAGGACGAAAACTACGGTATAATGAGCAGTTCTTC
d_gene: NA; len: 14; v_gene: TRBV12-3/TRBV12-4; j_gene: TRBJ2-7; abundance: many; CDR3aa: CASSLGRGTYEQYF; CDR3nt: TGTGCCAGCAGTTTAGGCCGGGGGACCTACGAGCAGTACTTC
d_gene: TRBD1; len: 14; v_gene: TRBV4-2; j_gene: TRBJ2-5; abundance: few; CDR3aa: CASSQGQGAKTQYF; CDR3nt: TGTGCCAGCAGCCAAGGACAGGGGGCGAAGACCCAGTACTTC
d_gene: NA; len: 11; v_gene: TRBV9; j_gene: TRBJ1-1; abundance: NA; CDR3aa: CASSVGPEAFF; CDR3nt: TGTGCCAGCAGCGTAGGCCCTGAAGCTTTCTTT
d_gene: NA; len: 13; v_gene: TRBV20-1; j_gene: TRBJ2-2; abundance: many; CDR3aa: CSAREVITGELFF; CDR3nt: TGCAGTGCTAGAGAGGTGATCACCGGGGAGCTGTTTTTT
d_gene: NA; len: 13; v_gene: TRBV5-1; j_gene: TRBJ1-1; abundance: NA; CDR3aa: CASSIRPHTEAFF; CDR3nt: TGCGCCAGCAGCATCAGGCCCCACACTGAAGCTTTCTTT
d_gene: NA; len: 13; v_gene: TRBV29-1; j_gene: TRBJ1-3; abundance: many; CDR3aa: CSVHEGGGNTIYF; CDR3nt: TGCAGCGTCCACGAGGGAGGTGGAAACACCATATATTTT
d_gene: NA; len: 14; v_gene: TRBV6-2/TRBV6-3; j_gene: TRBJ2-3; abundance: few; CDR3aa: CASNPGTSTDTQYF; CDR3nt: TGTGCCAGCAATCCGGGGACTAGCACAGATACGCAGTATTTT
d_gene: TRBD2; len: 15; v_gene: TRBV5-1; j_gene: TRBJ2-7; abundance: many; CDR3aa: CASSLTGTSGYEQYF; CDR3nt: TGCGCCAGCAGCTTAACCGGGACTAGCGGGTACGAGCAGTACTTC
d_gene: NA; len: 12; v_gene: TRBV29-1; j_gene: TRBJ2-3; abundance: many; CDR3aa: CSAEPGADTQYF; CDR3nt: TGCAGCGCCGAGCCAGGTGCAGATACGCAGTATTTT
d_gene: NA; len: 12; v_gene: TRBV29-1; j_gene: TRBJ2-3; abundance: many; CDR3aa: CSVDARTDTQYF; CDR3nt: TGCAGCGTTGATGCCCGCACAGATACGCAGTATTTT
d_gene: NA; len: 12; v_gene: TRBV5-1; j_gene: TRBJ2-5; abundance: many; CDR3aa: CASSIEIETQYF; CDR3nt: TGCGCCAGCAGCATAGAAATCGAGACCCAGTACTTC
d_gene: NA; len: 13; v_gene: TRBV12-5; j_gene: TRBJ2-2; abundance: many; CDR3aa: CASGIGTTGELFF; CDR3nt: TGTGCTAGTGGTATCGGGACCACCGGTGAGCTGTTTTTT
d_gene: TRBD2; len: 14; v_gene: TRBV29-1; j_gene: TRBJ2-3; abundance: many; CDR3aa: CSAQGLAGADTQYF; CDR3nt: TGCAGCGCCCAGGGACTAGCGGGGGCAGATACGCAGTATTTT
d_gene: NA; len: 14; v_gene: TRBV14; j_gene: TRBJ1-4; abundance: many; CDR3aa: CASQIQKTNEKLFF; CDR3nt: TGTGCCAGCCAAATACAGAAAACTAATGAAAAACTGTTTTTT
d_gene: NA; len: 15; v_gene: TRBV6-5; j_gene: TRBJ2-3; abundance: NA; CDR3aa: CASSYLGGTADTQYF; CDR3nt: TGTGCCAGCAGTTATTTAGGGGGGACCGCAGATACGCAGTATTTT
d_gene: NA; len: 16; v_gene: TRBV10-1; j_gene: TRBJ2-3; abundance: many; CDR3aa: CASSESFGWSADTQYF; CDR3nt: TGCGCCAGCAGTGAGTCTTTTGGGTGGTCTGCAGATACGCAGTATTTT
d_gene: NA; len: 12; v_gene: TRBV12-3/TRBV12-4; j_gene: TRBJ1-2; abundance: few; CDR3aa: CASSFSGLGYTF; CDR3nt: TGTGCCAGCAGTTTCTCAGGCCTTGGCTACACCTTC
d_gene: NA; len: 12; v_gene: TRBV18; j_gene: TRBJ2-3; abundance: many; CDR3aa: CASSPLGDTQYF; CDR3nt: TGTGCCAGCTCACCACTCGGAGATACGCAGTATTTT
d_gene: NA; len: 13; v_gene: TRBV5-5; j_gene: TRBJ2-3; abundance: many; CDR3aa: CASSLGPGNTQYF; CDR3nt: TGTGCCAGCAGCTTGGGGCCGGGGAATACGCAGTATTTT
d_gene: NA; len: 13; v_gene: TRBV29-1; j_gene: TRBJ1-5; abundance: many; CDR3aa: CSVRTQRDQPQHF; CDR3nt: TGCAGCGTCAGGACTCAGCGAGATCAGCCCCAGCATTTT
d_gene: NA; len: 12; v_gene: TRBV12-3/TRBV12-4; j_gene: TRBJ2-3; abundance: few; CDR3aa: CASSLPRDTQYF; CDR3nt: TGTGCCAGCAGTCTGCCACGGGATACGCAGTATTTT
d_gene: TRBD1; len: 14; v_gene: TRBV29-1; j_gene: TRBJ1-2; abundance: NA; CDR3aa: CSVESTGGPYGYTF; CDR3nt: TGCAGCGTTGAATCGACAGGGGGGCCCTATGGCTACACCTTC
d_gene: TRBD1; len: 15; v_gene: TRBV7-6; j_gene: TRBJ2-2; abundance: NA; CDR3aa: CASSGGTGPTGELFF; CDR3nt: TGTGCCAGCAGCGGGGGGACAGGGCCCACCGGGGAGCTGTTTTTT
d_gene: NA; len: 18; v_gene: TRBV6-5; j_gene: TRBJ2-2; abundance: many; CDR3aa: CASSQYYGGQEHTGELFF; CDR3nt: TGTGCCAGCAGCCAATACTACGGGGGTCAAGAACACACCGGGGAGCTGTTTTTT
d_gene: TRBD1; len: 15; v_gene: TRBV10-3; j_gene: TRBJ1-5; abundance: many; CDR3aa: CAISQQGGSNQPQHF; CDR3nt: TGTGCCATCAGTCAACAGGGGGGAAGCAATCAGCCCCAGCATTTT
d_gene: NA; len: 11; v_gene: TRBV20-1; j_gene: TRBJ2-1; abundance: many; CDR3aa: CSARDPVGQFF; CDR3nt: TGCAGTGCTAGAGACCCCGTGGGGCAGTTCTTC
d_gene: TRBD1; len: 16; v_gene: TRBV24-1; j_gene: TRBJ1-2; abundance: many; CDR3aa: CATFPDRATSYYGYTF; CDR3nt: TGTGCCACCTTCCCCGACAGGGCCACCAGCTATTATGGCTACACCTTC
d_gene: TRBD1; len: 17; v_gene: TRBV12-3/TRBV12-4; j_gene: TRBJ1-4; abundance: NA; CDR3aa: CATQTGRSGTTNEKLFF; CDR3nt: TGTGCCACACAGACAGGGCGGTCTGGGACAACTAATGAAAAACTGTTTTTT
d_gene: NA; len: 13; v_gene: TRBV3-1; j_gene: TRBJ2-2; abundance: many; CDR3aa: CASNPRNTGELFF; CDR3nt: TGTGCCAGCAACCCTAGGAACACCGGGGAGCTGTTTTTT
d_gene: NA; len: 16; v_gene: TRBV25-1; j_gene: TRBJ2-6; abundance: many; CDR3aa: CASSRGRFPGANVLTF; CDR3nt: TGTGCCAGCAGCCGAGGCCGTTTCCCTGGGGCCAACGTCCTGACTTTC
d_gene: TRBD1; len: 14; v_gene: TRBV27; j_gene: TRBJ2-7; abundance: few; CDR3aa: CASSLGQGIGEQYF; CDR3nt: TGTGCCAGCAGTTTAGGACAGGGTATAGGCGAGCAGTACTTC
d_gene: TRBD1; len: 15; v_gene: TRBV14; j_gene: TRBJ1-5; abundance: NA; CDR3aa: CASSQGGTENQPQHF; CDR3nt: TGTGCCAGCAGCCAAGGTGGGACAGAGAATCAGCCCCAGCATTTT
d_gene: NA; len: 14; v_gene: TRBV20-1; j_gene: TRBJ2-5; abundance: NA; CDR3aa: CSARGWKAQETQYF; CDR3nt: TGCAGTGCTAGAGGTTGGAAAGCACAAGAGACCCAGTACTTC
d_gene: NA; len: 15; v_gene: TRBV12-3/TRBV12-4; j_gene: TRBJ2-3; abundance: few; CDR3aa: CASSFGGLSTDTQYF; CDR3nt: TGTGCCAGCAGTTTCGGGGGGCTGAGCACAGATACGCAGTATTTT
d_gene: TRBD1; len: 14; v_gene: TRBV20-1; j_gene: TRBJ1-4; abundance: NA; CDR3aa: CSASPGQGFEKLFF; CDR3nt: TGCAGTGCTAGTCCCGGACAGGGGTTTGAAAAACTGTTTTTT
d_gene: NA; len: 15; v_gene: TRBV5-1; j_gene: TRBJ2-3; abundance: few; CDR3aa: CASSLLVGSQDTQYF; CDR3nt: TGCGCCAGCAGCTTGCTAGTGGGGTCACAGGATACGCAGTATTTT